This TCR beta chain is from a study of beta chain features in type 1 diabetes. General study points: In all four CD4+ subsets, TCRB CDR3 length was significantly, moderately reduced in type 1 diabetes.

CDR3 length: 15 amino acids. The germline V gene has CDR1 GTSNPN and CDR2 SVGIG (reference sequence). The junction had 4 bases not matched to a gene; V was cut back by 1 base and J by 3 bases. This clone was recorded a few times. Its target is unknown. Isolated RNA was reverse transcribed in full, so expressed TCRB transcripts were sequenced. Only in-frame clones appear in the TCRdb table, and some are missing; sequencing was by immunoSEQ multiplex PCR. Among roughly 160,000 clones listed, roughly 8% were seen once. The sequenced material came from central memory CD4+ T cells from blood. The J gene is TRBJ1-4, the V gene TRBV30; 8 nucleotides line up with TRBD1. This clonotype was obtained from a man younger than 30 with type 1 diabetes. In DNA form, the CDR3 reads TGTGCCTGGAGTGGCCAGGGGGCAGCTAATGAAAAACTGTTTTTT. Amino acids: CAWSGQGAANEKLFF.